This T cell receptor (beta chain) was captured in a study of T cells after yellow fever vaccination. Overall study: Preparation of fractions with low cell numbers was performed using SMART-Seq v4 Ultra Low Input. Notes on the study in general: The study re-detected most primary-vaccination clones after the booster (about 95% CD4, around 90% CD8). Contamination by abundant bulk-population clonotypes could be present in FACS-sorted repertoires.

Details on this clonotype: What it binds is not known.

The CDR3 is 12 amino acids. V was pared by 3 bases and J by 7 bases, with 13 bases between. Germline values: CDR1 DFQATT, CDR2 SNEGSKA (reference sequence). In TCRdb, the 5' RACE reads were re-called with MiXCR into one record per CDR3 protein. The table has some 400,000 distinct CDR3 sequences, 6.2% seen once. The chain is built from TRBV20-1 and TRBJ2-7; unclear D gene. Sequencing was performed on PBMCs, taken 5 days after the yellow fever booster vaccination. This TCR derives from a man younger than 40 who received the YFV17D yellow fever vaccine. The CDR3 DNA reads TGCAGTGCTAGGGAACCGCCCGGGGAGCAGTACTTC. Residues: CSAREPPGEQYF.